The next 16 T cell receptor beta chains were all read from a single sample in a study of radiotherapy plus CTLA-4 blockade in lung cancer. Measured with immunoSEQ multiplex PCR; TCRdb has only the in-frame clones, and not every one. The sample shows roughly 60,000 clones, less than 85% of them seen only once. The material was peripheral blood, obtained from a patient treated with radiotherapy plus ipilimumab. The receptors here all came from a human donor with non-small cell lung cancer who had a complete response to radiotherapy plus ipilimumab.

This clone was counted a few times. The chain is built from TRBV7-2 and TRBJ2-3; 8 bases align to TRBD1. This CDR3 has 14 amino acids. Germline lookup yields CDR1 SGHTA and CDR2 FQGNSA. Germline trimming cut 5 bases from V and 11 bases from J; bases unmatched to any gene: 12. CDR3: CASSPGTGPIGQYF. The CDR3 DNA follows: TGTGCCAGCAGCCCGGGGACAGGTCCTATTGGGCAGTATTTT.

The V call is TRBV19, the J call TRBJ2-2; the D gene is possibly TRBD2 (6 bases). The germline gives CDR1 LNHDA, CDR2 SQIVND (reference sequence). This CDR3 has 15 residues. The V gene lost 5 bases and the J gene lost 1 base, with 11 bases spanning the gap. The DNA for the CDR3 is TGTGCCAGTAGTGGGAAGCGGGTGAACACCGGGGAGCTGTTTTTT. It yields the protein CASSGKRVNTGELFF.

The chain has TRBV10-1 and TRBJ2-1, with TRBD2 identical over 9 bases. V gave up 3 bases and J gave up 6 bases; unmatched junction bases: 6. The CDR3 is made up of 15 amino acids. The germline V gene encodes CDR1 WNHNN and CDR2 SYGVQD (reference sequence). The CDR3 reads CASSDGGRAPNEQFF. The CDR3 nucleotides are TGCGCCAGCAGTGACGGCGGGAGGGCCCCCAATGAGCAGTTCTTC.

This clone occurred a few times. This chain joins TRBV5-1 and TRBJ2-5; weak D call: TRBD2 (5 bases). V lost 4 bases and J lost 0, with 7 bases in between. The CDR3 consists of 13 residues. From germline, CDR1 is SGHRS and CDR2 YFSETQ. CDR3 protein: CASSGLYQETQYF. The DNA for the CDR3 is TGCGCCAGCAGCGGACTGTACCAAGAGACCCAGTACTTC.

The chain has TRBV7-2 and TRBJ2-3, with TRBD1 as a possible D gene (6 bases). Deletions cut 5 bases from V and 9 bases from J, with 21 bases between. The CDR3 is 15 amino acids. Germline-derived CDR1 and CDR2 are SGHTA and FQGNSA. CDR3 sequence reads: CASSQSTGLRSTQYF. The CDR3 nucleotides read TGTGCCAGCAGCCAATCGACAGGACTGAGGAGCACGCAGTATTTT. Combining the CDR3 with reference TRBV7-2 and TRBJ2-3 gives the whole variable domain GAGVSQSPSNKVTEKGKDVELRCDPISGHTALYWYRQSLGQGLEFLIYFQGNSAPDKSGLPSDRFSAERTGGSVSTLTIQRTQQEDSAVYLCASSQSTGLRSTQYFGPGTRLTVL.

The gene calls are TRBV7-9 and TRBJ2-7; D might be TRBD2 (5 bases). The CDR3 runs 13 residues. The V end lost 5 bases, the J end lost 5 bases, and 13 bases lay between the germline ends. Germline loops: CDR1 SEHNR, CDR2 FQNEAQ (reference sequence). This CDR3 reads CASSPTRGNEQYF. The CDR3 DNA is TGTGCCAGCAGCCCGACACGAGGGAACGAGCAGTACTTC.

V is TRBV9 and J is TRBJ2-2; D is ambiguous. The CDR3 runs 14 residues. V gave up 0 bases and J gave up 6 bases, with 9 bases separating them. Germline CDR1 SGDLS, CDR2 YYNGEE. The CDR3 DNA reads TGTGCCAGCAGCGTAGGAACGGTCCCCGGGGAGCTGTTTTTT. Its protein is CASSVGTVPGELFF.

A single count supports this clone. The chain has TRBV6-5 and TRBJ1-5, with TRBD1 identical over 7 bases. This CDR3 region has 13 residues. CDR1 is MNHEY and CDR2 is SVGAGI in the germline V gene. The J segment lost 5 bases and the V segment lost 4 bases, leaving 2 bases of the junction unmatched. This CDR3 reads CASSSDRDQPQHF. The CDR3, as DNA: TGTGCCAGCAGTTCCGACAGGGATCAGCCCCAGCATTTT.

The rearrangement joins TRBV9 to TRBJ2-3; D call uncertain. This CDR3 is built from 14 residues. Germline V gene lookup returns CDR1 SGDLS and CDR2 YYNGEE. Deletions cut 0 bases from V and 2 bases from J, with 7 bases between. The CDR3 region is CASSVGQFTDTQYF. CDR3 in DNA: TGTGCCAGCAGCGTAGGGCAATTCACAGATACGCAGTATTTT.

This chain links TRBV12-5 with TRBJ1-2, with D possibly TRBD1 on 5 matching bases. The CDR3 is made up of 15 amino acids. V was pared by 1 base and J by 6 bases, with 15 bases between. The germline V gene encodes CDR1 LGHNT and CDR2 FRNRAP. The CDR3 sequence is CASGLESGGENGYTF. DNA for the CDR3: TGTGCTAGTGGTTTGGAATCGGGAGGGGAAAATGGCTACACCTTC.

The chain joins TRBV25-1 to TRBJ2-1; tentatively, D is TRBD1 (5 bases). The germline V gene encodes CDR1 MGHDK and CDR2 SYGVNS. Trimming stripped 8 bases from V and 10 bases from J, with 12 bases between. This CDR3 contains 11 residues. The CDR3 sequence is CASYQGWEQFF. CDR3 nucleotides: TGTGCCAGCTACCAGGGTTGGGAGCAGTTCTTC.

The chain couples TRBV27 to TRBJ2-1; D is uncertain. Germline values: CDR1 MNHEY, CDR2 SMNVEV (reference sequence). The CDR3 consists of 16 residues. Trimming removed 5 bases from V and 0 bases from J, with 14 bases in between. CDR3 loop: CASSGRVPSSYNEQFF. The DNA for the CDR3 is TGTGCCAGCAGTGGCCGGGTCCCGAGCTCCTACAATGAGCAGTTCTTC.

This chain uses TRBV6-5 with TRBJ2-2, with D perhaps TRBD1 (6 bases). CDR3 length equals 14 residues. Germline CDR1 MNHEY, CDR2 SVGAGI. V was trimmed by 5 bases and J by 5 bases, leaving 12 bases between them. In nucleotides, the CDR3 is TGTGCCAGCAGTGGGATAGGGGGAACCGGGGAGCTGTTTTTT. Amino acids: CASSGIGGTGELFF.

This chain joins TRBV7-9 and TRBJ2-7; tentatively, D is TRBD1 (6 bases). The V end lost 4 bases, the J end lost 0 bases, and 10 bases lay between the germline ends. CDR1 is SEHNR, CDR2 FQNEAQ, per germline (reference sequence). This CDR3 contains 14 residues. The CDR3 sequence: CASSYGQSSYEQYF. The DNA for the CDR3 is TGTGCCAGCAGCTACGGACAGAGCTCCTACGAGCAGTACTTC.

The chain carries TRBV6-1 and TRBJ2-7; D may be TRBD2 (5 bases). The germline V and J ends were trimmed by 2 bases and 2 bases, with 13 bases remaining between them. CDR3 length: 15 amino acids. CDR1 and CDR2 (germline): MNHNS, SASEGT. CDR3 protein: CASSEPLPGTYEQYF. CDR3 in DNA: TGTGCCAGCAGTGAACCCCTACCGGGGACCTACGAGCAGTACTTC.

The rearrangement uses TRBV27 and TRBJ2-7; possibly TRBD2 for D (5 bases). Germline V gives CDR1 MNHEY, CDR2 SMNVEV (reference sequence). The CDR3 totals 13 residues. With 6 bases removed from V and 5 bases from J, the gap between germline ends came to 14 bases. This CDR3 is CASRRDYVDEQYF. The CDR3 DNA is TGTGCCAGCAGAAGAGACTATGTAGACGAGCAGTACTTC.